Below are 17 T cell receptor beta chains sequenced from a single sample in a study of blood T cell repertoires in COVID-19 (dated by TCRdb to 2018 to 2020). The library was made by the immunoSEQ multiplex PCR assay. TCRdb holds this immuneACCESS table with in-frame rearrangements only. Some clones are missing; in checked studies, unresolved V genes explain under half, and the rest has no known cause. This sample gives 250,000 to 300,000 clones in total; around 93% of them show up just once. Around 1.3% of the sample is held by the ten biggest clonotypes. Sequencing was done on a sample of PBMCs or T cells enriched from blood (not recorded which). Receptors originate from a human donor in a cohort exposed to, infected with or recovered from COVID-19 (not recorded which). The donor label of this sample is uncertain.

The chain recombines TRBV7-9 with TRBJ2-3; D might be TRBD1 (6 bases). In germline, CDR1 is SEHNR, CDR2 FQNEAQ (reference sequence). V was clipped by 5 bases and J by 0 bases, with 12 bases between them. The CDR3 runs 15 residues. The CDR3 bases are TGTGCCAGCAGCCTTGTTGGGACAAGCACAGATACGCAGTATTTT. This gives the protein CASSLVGTSTDTQYF.

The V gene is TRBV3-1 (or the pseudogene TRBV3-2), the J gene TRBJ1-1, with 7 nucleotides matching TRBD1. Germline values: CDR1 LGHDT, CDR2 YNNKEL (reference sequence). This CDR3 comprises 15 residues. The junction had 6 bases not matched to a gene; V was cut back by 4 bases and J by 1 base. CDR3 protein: CASSPDRARNTEAFF. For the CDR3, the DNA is TGTGCCAGCAGCCCCGACAGGGCGAGGAACACTGAAGCTTTCTTT.

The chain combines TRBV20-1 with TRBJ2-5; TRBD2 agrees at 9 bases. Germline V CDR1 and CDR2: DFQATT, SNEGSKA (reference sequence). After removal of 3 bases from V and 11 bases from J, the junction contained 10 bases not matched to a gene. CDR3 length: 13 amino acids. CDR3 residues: CSASALAGPPQYF. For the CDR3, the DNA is TGCAGTGCTAGTGCTCTAGCGGGGCCCCCTCAGTACTTC.

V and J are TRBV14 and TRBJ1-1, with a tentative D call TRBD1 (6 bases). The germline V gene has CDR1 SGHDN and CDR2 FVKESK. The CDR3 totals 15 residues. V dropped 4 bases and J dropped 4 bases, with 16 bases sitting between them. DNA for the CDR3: TGTGCCAGCAGCCGGGACACTTCAGGGGTCACTGAAGCTTTCTTT. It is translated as CASSRDTSGVTEAFF.

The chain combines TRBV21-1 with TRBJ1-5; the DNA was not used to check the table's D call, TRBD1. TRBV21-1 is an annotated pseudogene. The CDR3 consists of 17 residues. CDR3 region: CASRGTQALYSNQPQHF. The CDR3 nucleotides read TGTGCCAGCAGGGGGACACAAGCCCTATATAGCAATCAGCCCCAGCATTTT.

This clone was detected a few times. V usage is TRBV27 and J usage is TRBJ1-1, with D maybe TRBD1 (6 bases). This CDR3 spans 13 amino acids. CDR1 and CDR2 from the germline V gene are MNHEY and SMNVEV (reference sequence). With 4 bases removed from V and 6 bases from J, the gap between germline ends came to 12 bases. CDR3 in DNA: TGTGCCAGCAGTTCTGGGGGGGCGCCTGAAGCTTTCTTT. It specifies CASSSGGAPEAFF.

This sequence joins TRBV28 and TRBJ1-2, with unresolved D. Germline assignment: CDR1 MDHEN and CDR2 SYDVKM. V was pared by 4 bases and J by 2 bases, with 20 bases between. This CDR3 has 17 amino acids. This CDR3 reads CASSSPGTLAYNYGYTF. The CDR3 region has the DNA TGTGCCAGCAGTTCTCCTGGTACATTGGCTTACAACTATGGCTACACCTTC.

As DNA, the CDR3 is TGTGCCAGTAGGACACCTACAGATACGCAGTATTTT. Translated: CASRTPTDTQYF. The genes are TRBV19 and TRBJ2-3; no clear D. Per germline, CDR1 LNHDA and CDR2 SQIVND (reference sequence). The CDR3 sequence is 12 residues long. V lost 6 bases and J lost 3, with 7 bases in between. Using reference TRBV19 and TRBJ2-3 for the parts outside the CDR3, the full variable domain is DGGITQSPKYLFRKEGQNVTLSCEQNLNHDAMYWYRQDPGQGLRLIYYSQIVNDFQKGDIAEGYSVSREKKESFPLTVTSAQKNPTAFYLCASRTPTDTQYFGPGTRLTVL.

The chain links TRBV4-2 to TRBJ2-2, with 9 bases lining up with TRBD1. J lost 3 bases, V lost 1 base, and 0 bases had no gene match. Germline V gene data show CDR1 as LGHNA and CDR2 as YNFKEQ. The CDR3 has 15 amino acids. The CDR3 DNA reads TGTGCCAGCAGCCAAGGGACAGGGGACACCGGGGAGCTGTTTTTT. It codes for CASSQGTGDTGELFF.

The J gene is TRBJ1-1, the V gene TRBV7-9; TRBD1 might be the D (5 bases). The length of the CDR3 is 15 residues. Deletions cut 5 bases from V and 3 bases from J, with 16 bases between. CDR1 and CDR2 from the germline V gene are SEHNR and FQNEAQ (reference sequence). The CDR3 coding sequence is TGTGCCAGCAGCCTTTCTGCGGGGGGGTACACTGAAGCTTTCTTT. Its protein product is CASSLSAGGYTEAFF.

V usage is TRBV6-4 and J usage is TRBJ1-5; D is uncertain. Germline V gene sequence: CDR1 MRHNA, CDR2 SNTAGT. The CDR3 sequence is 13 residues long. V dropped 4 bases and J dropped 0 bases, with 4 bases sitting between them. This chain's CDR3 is CASSVSSNQPQHF. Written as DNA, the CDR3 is TGTGCCAGCAGTGTATCTAGCAATCAGCCCCAGCATTTT.

The CDR3: CASSQGRPRWYYGYTF. CDR3 DNA: TGTGCCAGCAGCCAAGGGAGACCCCGATGGTACTATGGCTACACCTTC. The V and J genes are TRBV3-1 (or the pseudogene TRBV3-2) and TRBJ1-2, with no clear D. V was cut by 1 base and J by 3 bases, with 15 bases left in between. Germline lookup yields CDR1 LGHDT and CDR2 YNNKEL (reference sequence). This CDR3 comprises 16 residues.

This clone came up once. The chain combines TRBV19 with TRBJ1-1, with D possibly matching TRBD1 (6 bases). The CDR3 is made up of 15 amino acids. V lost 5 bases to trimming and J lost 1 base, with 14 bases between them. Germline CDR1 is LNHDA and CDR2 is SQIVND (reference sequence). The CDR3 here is CASSPGRGPNTEAFF. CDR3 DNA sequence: TGTGCCAGTAGTCCGGGGCGGGGGCCGAACACTGAAGCTTTCTTT. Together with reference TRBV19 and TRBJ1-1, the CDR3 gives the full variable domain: DGGITQSPKYLFRKEGQNVTLSCEQNLNHDAMYWYRQDPGQGLRLIYYSQIVNDFQKGDIAEGYSVSREKKESFPLTVTSAQKNPTAFYLCASSPGRGPNTEAFFGQGTRLTVV.

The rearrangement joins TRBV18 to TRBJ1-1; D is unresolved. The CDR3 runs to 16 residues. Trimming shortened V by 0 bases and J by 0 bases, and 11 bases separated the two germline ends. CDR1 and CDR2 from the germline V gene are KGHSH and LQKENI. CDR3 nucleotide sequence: TGTGCCAGCTCACCACCGCTAGACTTGTTGAACACTGAAGCTTTCTTT. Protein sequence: CASSPPLDLLNTEAFF.

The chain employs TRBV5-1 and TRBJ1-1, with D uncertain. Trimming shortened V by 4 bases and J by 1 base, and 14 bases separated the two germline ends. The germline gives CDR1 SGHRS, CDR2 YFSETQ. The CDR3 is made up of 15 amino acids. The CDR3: CASSARGQQNTEAFF. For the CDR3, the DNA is TGCGCCAGCAGCGCCCGAGGGCAGCAGAACACTGAAGCTTTCTTT.

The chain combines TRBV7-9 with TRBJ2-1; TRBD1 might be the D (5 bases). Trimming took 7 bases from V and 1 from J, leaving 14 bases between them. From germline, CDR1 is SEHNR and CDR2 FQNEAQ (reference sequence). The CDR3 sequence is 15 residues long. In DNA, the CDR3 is TGTGCCAGCACCAAAACCAGGGATTCCTACAATGAGCAGTTCTTC. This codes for CASTKTRDSYNEQFF.

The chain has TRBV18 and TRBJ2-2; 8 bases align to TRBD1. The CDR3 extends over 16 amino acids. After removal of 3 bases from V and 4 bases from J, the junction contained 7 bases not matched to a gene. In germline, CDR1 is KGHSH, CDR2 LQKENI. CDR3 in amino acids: CASSPQQGVSTGELFF. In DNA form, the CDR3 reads TGTGCCAGCTCACCTCAACAGGGGGTCAGCACCGGGGAGCTGTTTTTT.